What follows are 25 T cell receptor beta chains derived from one specimen sequenced in a study of T-cell reconstitution after alpha-beta-depleted transplantation in children (dated by TCRdb to the mid-2010s). This sample's treatment or condition label indicates: allogeneic hematopoietic cell transplantation with graft depleted of TCRalphabeta T cells and CD19 B cells. Libraries came from PCR. TCRdb records Illumina HiSeq 2500 as the sequencer. TCR library preparation used molecular barcoding, with unique molecular identifiers applied to normalize quantification of the TCRbeta repertoire. In TCRdb, the public reads were trimmed at Q25 with fastp and aligned with MiXCR, with productive beta chains retained. One record per CDR3 amino acid sequence lists the most common genes and DNA. The table for this sample lists hundreds of thousands of distinct CDR3 sequences; more than 20% of them were counted only once. The ten largest clonotypes hold 14% of the sample.

This material consisted of PBMCs, mostly from graft donor cells, taken 360 days after TCRalphabeta/CD19-depleted stem cell transplant. The origin of the receptors is a boy under three years old who had a stem cell transplant for acute myeloid leukemia, so the T cells may come from the graft donor.

Written as DNA, the CDR3 is TGCAGTGCTAGAGATGGCCGAAGGGGGAACACTGAAGCTTTCTTT. Translated, it gives CSARDGRRGNTEAFF. This chain connects TRBV20-1 to TRBJ1-1; a possible D gene is TRBD1 (5 bases). Trimming cost V 0 bases and J 1 base, with 12 bases left between them. The CDR3 totals 15 residues. CDR1 DFQATT and CDR2 SNEGSKA come from the germline V gene (reference sequence).

This rearrangement joins TRBV15 to TRBJ2-3; D gene ambiguous. This CDR3 region has 15 residues. The germline V gene encodes CDR1 LNHNV and CDR2 YYDKDF (reference sequence). V was shortened by 0 bases and J by 2 bases, with 9 bases between the two germline ends. The CDR3: CATSRDGTITDTQYF. The CDR3 DNA follows: TGTGCCACCAGCAGAGATGGAACTATCACAGATACGCAGTATTTT.

This clonotype was seen many times. The V and J genes are TRBV29-1 and TRBJ2-5; 9 positions match TRBD1. V lost 6 bases and J lost 5; bases outside the gene matches: 10. The CDR3 spans 14 residues. Per germline, CDR1 SQVTM and CDR2 ANQGSEA. The CDR3 sequence is CSVHLQGAGETQYF. In DNA form, the CDR3 reads TGCAGCGTCCACCTACAGGGGGCGGGGGAGACCCAGTACTTC.

Only a few counts were recorded for this clonotype. V gene TRBV15 combines with J gene TRBJ1-1; D is ambiguous. The CDR3 has 13 amino acids. V lost 1 base and J 5 bases, leaving 8 bases between the germline ends. From germline, CDR1 is LNHNV and CDR2 YYDKDF (reference sequence). The CDR3 bases are TGTGCCACCAGCAGAGTGCTGGGGACTGAAGCTTTCTTT. It codes for CATSRVLGTEAFF.

This clonotype came up many times. The rearrangement joins TRBV28 to TRBJ2-7; TRBD1 matches 8 bases. The germline V gene has CDR1 MDHEN and CDR2 SYDVKM. The CDR3 contains 14 residues. Trimming at V came to 4 bases and at J to 3 bases, leaving 5 bases not matched to a gene. CDR3 bases: TGTGCCAGCAGTTCCCGGGACAGGAACTACGAGCAGTACGTC. Translating it yields CASSSRDRNYEQYV.

This clonotype was seen a handful of times. This chain joins TRBV7-4 and TRBJ2-7; D ambiguous. Germline V lookup: CDR1 SGHVT, CDR2 SQSDAQ. CDR3 length: 17 amino acids. The V end lost 1 base, the J end lost 0 bases, and 16 bases lay between the germline ends. CDR3 amino acids: CASSLVNRLLSSYEQYV. CDR3 nucleotide sequence: TGTGCCAGCAGCTTAGTTAATCGACTTTTAAGCTCCTACGAGCAGTACGTC.

This clonotype was counted many times. CDR3 amino acids: CASSLVGGAEFF. CDR3 DNA: TGTGCCAGCAGCTTGGTCGGGGGGGCTGAGTTCTTC. The rearrangement links TRBV5-4 to TRBJ2-1; 8 bases are a match to TRBD2. Germline CDR1 reads SGHNT; CDR2 reads YYREEE (reference sequence). The trim removed 0 bases at V and 14 bases at J, leaving 4 bases unmatched. CDR3 length: 12 residues.

The table lists this clonotype with many counts. The chain recombines TRBV29-1 with TRBJ2-7; TRBD1 matches 10 bases. CDR1 SQVTM and CDR2 ANQGSEA come from the germline V gene. CDR3 length: 14 amino acids. V was clipped by 3 bases and J by 5 bases; unmatched bases: 7. CDR3 residues: CSVEGQGPIHEQYF. The CDR3 nucleotides read TGCAGCGTTGAGGGACAGGGGCCCATCCACGAGCAGTACTTC.

The rearrangement links TRBV6-5 to TRBJ2-7, with TRBD1 as a possible D gene (6 bases). This CDR3 spans 14 amino acids. Trimming cost V 0 bases and J 3 bases, with 9 bases left between them. Germline V gives CDR1 MNHEY, CDR2 SVGAGI. The CDR3 spells CASSYSRTVYEQYF. Here the CDR3 DNA reads TGTGCCAGCAGTTACTCGAGGACAGTCTACGAGCAGTACTTC.

This clonotype was seen more than once but under ten times. The chain combines TRBV12-3 or TRBV12-4 with TRBJ2-5; tentatively, D is TRBD1 (6 bases). Deletions cut 6 bases from V and 6 bases from J, with 23 bases between. This CDR3 has 16 residues. The CDR3 is CASSSLRDNLPKTQYF. As DNA, the CDR3 is TGTGCCAGCAGCTCCCTCCGGGACAATCTCCCCAAGACCCAGTACTTC.

This clonotype was observed a few times. The rearrangement uses TRBV10-3 and TRBJ2-3; D gene unclear. This CDR3 is built from 15 residues. V lost 0 bases to trimming and J lost 0 bases, with 7 bases between them. Looked up from germline, CDR1 is ENHRY and CDR2 is SYGVKD. This chain's CDR3 is CAISESVGSTDTQYF. The DNA for the CDR3 is TGTGCCATCAGTGAGTCTGTTGGGAGCACAGATACGCAGTATTTT.

This clonotype has a handful of counts. The chain links TRBV12-3 or TRBV12-4 to TRBJ1-1; D is ambiguous. V lost 8 bases and J 1 base, leaving 11 bases between the germline ends. The CDR3 is made up of 13 amino acids. The CDR3 bases are TGTGCCAGCGTCGACCTACCGAACACTGAAGCTTTCTTT. This codes for CASVDLPNTEAFF.

This clonotype has only a few counts. This chain connects TRBV4-3 to TRBJ2-1; 14 bases match TRBD2. The CDR3 covers 16 residues. CDR1 and CDR2 from the germline V gene are LGHNA and YSLEER. V trimming: 3 bases; J trimming: 9 bases; junction bases outside the gene matches: 7. CDR3 in amino acids: CASSQVPGLAGVEQFF. CDR3 nucleotide sequence: TGCGCCAGCAGCCAGGTTCCGGGACTAGCGGGGGTTGAGCAGTTCTTC.

The CDR3 coding sequence is TGCAGTGCTAGAGATAGTGCCTACGAGCAGTACTTC. It specifies CSARDSAYEQYF. The genes are TRBV20-1 and TRBJ2-7, with unresolved D. V lost 0 bases and J 2 bases, leaving 5 bases between the germline ends. The CDR3 is made up of 12 amino acids. The germline V gene has CDR1 DFQATT and CDR2 SNEGSKA (reference sequence).

The J gene is TRBJ2-1, the V gene TRBV13, with 11 bases fitting TRBD2. Germline CDR1 is PRHDT and CDR2 is FYEKMQ (reference sequence). V was pared by 0 bases and J by 3 bases, with 1 base of the junction left unmatched. The CDR3 length is 16 residues. For the CDR3, the DNA is TGTGCCAGCAGCTTAGGACTAGCGGGAGTCTACAATGAGCAGTTCTTC. Translating gives CASSLGLAGVYNEQFF.

This chain links TRBV5-5 with TRBJ2-7; tentative D call: TRBD1 (6 bases). The germline V gene has CDR1 SGHKS and CDR2 YYEKEE (reference sequence). This CDR3 spans 13 amino acids. The ends were cut back, 5 bases at V and 1 base at J, with 10 bases in the middle. DNA for the CDR3: TGTGCCAGCAGGCCAGACAGGTCCTACGAGCAGTACTTC. It specifies CASRPDRSYEQYF.

This chain links TRBV2 with TRBJ2-1; TRBD1 matches at 9 bases. The trim removed 4 bases at V and 4 bases at J, leaving 5 bases unmatched. The CDR3 spans 15 residues. Germline loops: CDR1 SNHLY, CDR2 FYNNEI. The CDR3 DNA is TGTGCCAGCAGTGGTGGGACAGGGTCTTACAATGAGCAGTTCTTC. Its protein product is CASSGGTGSYNEQFF.

The CDR3 sequence: CAISEPLRGESGYTF. The CDR3 region has the DNA TGTGCCATCAGTGAACCCTTGCGGGGGGAAAGCGGCTACACCTTC. The chain employs TRBV10-3 and TRBJ1-2; possibly TRBD1 for D (5 bases). V lost 3 bases to trimming and J lost 8 bases, with 19 bases between them. CDR3 size: 15 residues. The V gene's germline CDR1 is ENHRY and CDR2 SYGVKD.

This rearrangement joins TRBV7-2 to TRBJ2-7; D is uncertain. The CDR3 is made up of 15 amino acids. The germline gives CDR1 SGHTA, CDR2 FQGNSA. V gave up 1 base and J gave up 3 bases, with 13 bases separating them. CDR3 protein: CASSLEFFSVYEQYF. The CDR3 DNA follows: TGTGCCAGCAGCTTAGAATTTTTTAGTGTCTACGAGCAGTACTTC. The full variable domain, with the rest looked up from reference TRBV7-2 and TRBJ2-7, is GAGVSQSPSNKVTEKGKDVELRCDPISGHTALYWYRQSLGQGLEFLIYFQGNSAPDKSGLPSDRFSAERTGGSVSTLTIQRTQQEDSAVYLCASSLEFFSVYEQYFGPGTRLTVT.

The V gene is TRBV20-1, the J gene TRBJ2-7; 8 bases line up with TRBD1. This CDR3 comprises 15 residues. V trimming: 0 bases; J trimming: 3 bases; junction bases outside the gene matches: 7. CDR1 DFQATT and CDR2 SNEGSKA come from the germline V gene (reference sequence). CDR3 sequence: CSARDTSGTGYEQYF. The DNA for the CDR3 is TGCAGTGCTAGAGATACGTCAGGGACAGGCTACGAGCAGTACTTC.

The V and J genes are TRBV4-2 and TRBJ2-7; perhaps TRBD1 as D (6 bases). This CDR3 is 17 amino acids long. Germline CDR1 is LGHNA and CDR2 is YNFKEQ. V was cut by 4 bases and J by 3 bases, with 22 bases left in between. The CDR3, as DNA: TGTGCCAGCAGCCCCGGCCCAGGGGTCAATGATTACTACGAGCAGTACGTC. Its translation is CASSPGPGVNDYYEQYV.

This clonotype has a count of ten or more. The V and J genes are TRBV18 and TRBJ2-7; 7 bases fit TRBD1. The CDR3 consists of 16 residues. CDR1 is KGHSH, CDR2 LQKENI, per germline. V lost 3 bases to trimming and J lost 0 bases; unmatched junction nucleotides: 8. CDR3 protein: CASSPFGTAPSYEQYV. DNA for the CDR3: TGTGCCAGCTCACCGTTTGGGACAGCTCCCTCCTACGAGCAGTACGTC.

This clonotype was picked up many times. The chain employs TRBV12-3 or TRBV12-4 and TRBJ2-1; unclear D gene. V lost 2 bases, J lost 6 bases, and 8 bases lay in between. The CDR3 has 13 amino acids. The CDR3 nucleotides are TGTGCCAGCAGTTTACCCCCGGGCAATGAGCAGTTCTTC. It translates to CASSLPPGNEQFF.

The sample holds many counts of this clonotype. The chain combines TRBV4-3 with TRBJ2-1; 7 nucleotides agree with TRBD2. The germline V gene has CDR1 LGHNA and CDR2 YSLEER. The V and J ends lost 1 base and 4 bases, in that order; junction bases with no gene match: 13. This CDR3 contains 18 residues. The CDR3 loop is CASSQGLWAGDLYNEQFF. CDR3 nucleotide sequence: TGCGCCAGCAGCCAAGGCTTGTGGGCGGGGGACTTATACAATGAGCAGTTCTTC.

This chain links TRBV29-1 with TRBJ2-3; TRBD1 agrees at 7 bases. This CDR3 is built from 15 residues. V lost 4 bases, J lost 2 bases, and 9 bases stayed unmatched. The germline gives CDR1 SQVTM, CDR2 ANQGSEA. The CDR3 DNA reads as TGCAGCGTTGGGCCGACAGGGATCCTCACAGATACGCAGTATTTT. This gives the protein CSVGPTGILTDTQYF.